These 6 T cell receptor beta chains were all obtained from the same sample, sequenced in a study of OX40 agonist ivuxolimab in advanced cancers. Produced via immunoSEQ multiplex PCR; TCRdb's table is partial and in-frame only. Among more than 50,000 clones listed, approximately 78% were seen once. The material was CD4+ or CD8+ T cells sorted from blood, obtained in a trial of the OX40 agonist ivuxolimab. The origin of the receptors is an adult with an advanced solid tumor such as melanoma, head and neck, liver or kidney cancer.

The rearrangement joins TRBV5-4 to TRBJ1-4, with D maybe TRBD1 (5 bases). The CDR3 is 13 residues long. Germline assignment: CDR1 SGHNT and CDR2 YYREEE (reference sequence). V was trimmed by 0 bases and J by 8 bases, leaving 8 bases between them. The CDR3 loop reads CASSLGGNEKLFF. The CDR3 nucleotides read TGTGCCAGCAGCTTGGGGGGGAACGAAAAACTGTTTTTT.

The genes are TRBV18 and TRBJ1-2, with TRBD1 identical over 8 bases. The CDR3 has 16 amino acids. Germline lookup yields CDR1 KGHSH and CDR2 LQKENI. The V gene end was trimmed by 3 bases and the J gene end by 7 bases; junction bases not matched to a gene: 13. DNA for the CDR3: TGTGCCAGCTCACCCCTAAATGGACAGGGAGCAAGTGGCTACACCTTC. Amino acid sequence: CASSPLNGQGASGYTF.

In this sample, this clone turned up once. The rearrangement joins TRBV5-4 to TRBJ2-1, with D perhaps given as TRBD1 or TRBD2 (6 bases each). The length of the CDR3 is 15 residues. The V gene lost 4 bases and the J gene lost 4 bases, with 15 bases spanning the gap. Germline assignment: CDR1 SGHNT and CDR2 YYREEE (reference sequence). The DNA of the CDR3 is TGTGCCAGCAGCGGCGGGACACACTCTTACAATGAGCAGTTCTTC. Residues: CASSGGTHSYNEQFF.

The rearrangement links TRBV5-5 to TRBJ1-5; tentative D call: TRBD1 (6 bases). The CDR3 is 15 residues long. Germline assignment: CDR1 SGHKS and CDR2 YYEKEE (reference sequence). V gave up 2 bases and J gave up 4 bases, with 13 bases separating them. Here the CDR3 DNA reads TGTGCCAGCAGCTTAACAGGCAGGGGAAATCAGCCCCAGCATTTT. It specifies CASSLTGRGNQPQHF.

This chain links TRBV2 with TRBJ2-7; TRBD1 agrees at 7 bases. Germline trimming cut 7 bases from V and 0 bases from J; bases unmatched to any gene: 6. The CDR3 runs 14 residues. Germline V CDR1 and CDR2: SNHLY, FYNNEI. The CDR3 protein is CASKGTANSYEQYF. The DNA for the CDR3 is TGTGCCAGCAAAGGGACAGCCAACTCCTACGAGCAGTACTTC. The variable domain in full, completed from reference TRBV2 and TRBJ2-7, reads EPEVTQTPSHQVTQMGQEVILRCVPISNHLYFYWYRQILGQKVEFLVSFYNNEISEKSEIFDDQFSVERPDGSNFTLKIRSTKLEDSAMYFCASKGTANSYEQYFGPGTRLTVT.

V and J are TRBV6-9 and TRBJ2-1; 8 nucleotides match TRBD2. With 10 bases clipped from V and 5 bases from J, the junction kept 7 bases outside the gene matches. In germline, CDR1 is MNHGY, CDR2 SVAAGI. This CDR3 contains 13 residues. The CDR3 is CATSGGVNNEQFF. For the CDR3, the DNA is TGTGCCACCTCCGGGGGGGTCAACAATGAGCAGTTCTTC.